One and the same sample provided the 27 T cell receptor beta chains below, sequenced in a study of blood T cell repertoires in COVID-19. TCRdb's copy holds only in-frame clones and misses some; the assay was immunoSEQ multiplex PCR. Here the sample spans about 140,000 clones, roughly 79% being singletons. Sequences were obtained from PBMCs or T cells enriched from blood (not recorded which). The receptors shown here come from a woman aged 50 to 60 who had recovered from COVID-19.

The chain has TRBV5-1 and TRBJ1-6; 7 bases map to TRBD1. Trimming took 2 bases from V and 9 from J; bases not matched to a gene: 8. The germline gives CDR1 SGHRS, CDR2 YFSETQ. The CDR3 totals 15 residues. The DNA for the CDR3 is TGCGCCAGCAGCTTATACCAAGGGGGCGGTTCACCCCTCCACTTT. Amino acids: CASSLYQGGGSPLHF.

The chain links TRBV9 to TRBJ2-2; TRBD1 might be the D (6 bases). The V gene lost 0 bases and the J gene lost 1 base, with 7 bases spanning the gap. CDR3 length: 15 residues. Germline lookup yields CDR1 SGDLS and CDR2 YYNGEE. CDR3 sequence: CASSVGGQNTGELFF. As DNA, the CDR3 is TGTGCCAGCAGCGTAGGGGGACAGAACACCGGGGAGCTGTTTTTT.

The rearrangement links TRBV28 to TRBJ2-5, with TRBD1 as a possible D gene (5 bases). Looked up from germline, CDR1 is MDHEN and CDR2 is SYDVKM. CDR3 size: 15 residues. V lost 9 bases, J lost 0 bases, and 17 bases lay in between. The CDR3 is CASRKTDSYQETQYF. CDR3 sequence (DNA): TGTGCCAGTAGGAAGACAGACTCGTACCAAGAGACCCAGTACTTC.

This chain links TRBV2 with TRBJ1-1; 10 bases map to TRBD1. The V segment lost 6 bases and the J segment 4 bases; nucleotides outside the gene matches: 8. The CDR3 covers 15 residues. CDR1 SNHLY and CDR2 FYNNEI come from the germline V gene. Written as DNA, the CDR3 is TGTGCCAGCAGGCCGACAGGGGGCTTAGGCACTGAAGCTTTCTTT. It yields the protein CASRPTGGLGTEAFF. The whole variable domain, filled in from reference TRBV2 and TRBJ1-1, reads EPEVTQTPSHQVTQMGQEVILRCVPISNHLYFYWYRQILGQKVEFLVSFYNNEISEKSEIFDDQFSVERPDGSNFTLKIRSTKLEDSAMYFCASRPTGGLGTEAFFGQGTRLTVV.

The chain couples TRBV5-1 to TRBJ2-7; perhaps TRBD2 as D (6 bases). CDR1 and CDR2 from the germline V gene are SGHRS and YFSETQ. Trimming took 7 bases from V and 6 from J, leaving 26 bases between them. CDR3 length: 16 amino acids. CDR3 sequence: CASSFGGRSIFSEQYF. DNA for the CDR3: TGCGCCAGCTCCTTCGGAGGGCGGAGCATTTTCTCCGAGCAGTACTTC.

This chain links TRBV28 with TRBJ2-2, with D tentatively TRBD1 (5 bases). The germline gives CDR1 MDHEN, CDR2 SYDVKM. The CDR3 is 15 amino acids. V was pared by 11 bases and J by 5 bases, with 21 bases between. In DNA, the CDR3 is TGTGCCCACAATGGGGCGGCCACCTTAACCGGGGAGCTGTTTTTT. Translation: CAHNGAATLTGELFF.

V is TRBV6-1 and J is TRBJ2-5, with TRBD2 matching 7 bases. CDR3 length equals 17 residues. Per the germline V gene, CDR1 is MNHNS and CDR2 is SASEGT. V was pared by 4 bases and J by 1 base, with 12 bases of the junction left unmatched. DNA for the CDR3: TGTGCCAGCAGTGCGAGTCCTAGCGGACTAACCCAAGAGACCCAGTACTTC. As protein: CASSASPSGLTQETQYF.

The V and J genes are TRBV19 and TRBJ2-3; 8 bases match TRBD2. V was pared by 4 bases and J by 1 base, with 1 base of the junction left unmatched. This CDR3 is 14 amino acids long. Looked up from germline, CDR1 is LNHDA and CDR2 is SQIVND (reference sequence). CDR3 protein: CASSTSGRTDTQYF. Here the CDR3 DNA reads TGTGCCAGTAGTACTAGCGGGCGCACAGATACGCAGTATTTT.

This chain links TRBV5-1 with TRBJ1-1; 7 nucleotides agree with TRBD1. The CDR3 spans 13 residues. The V and J ends lost 5 bases and 1 base, in that order; junction bases with no gene match: 2. Germline values: CDR1 SGHRS, CDR2 YFSETQ. CDR3 DNA: TGCGCCAGCAGGAGACAGGGGAACACTGAAGCTTTCTTT. Its protein product is CASRRQGNTEAFF.

This sequence joins TRBV5-1 and TRBJ2-7; 12 positions agree with TRBD2. The CDR3 length is 13 residues. J lost 7 bases, V lost 1 base, and 0 bases had no gene match. Germline V gives CDR1 SGHRS, CDR2 YFSETQ. The CDR3 DNA is TGCGCCAGCAGCTTGACTAGCGGGGGGGAGCAGTACTTC. Protein: CASSLTSGGEQYF.

The chain employs TRBV7-8 and TRBJ2-2; tentatively, D is TRBD2 (5 bases). CDR1 and CDR2 from the germline V gene are SGHVS and FQNEAQ. This CDR3 spans 15 amino acids. V was shortened by 1 base and J by 5 bases, with 11 bases between the two germline ends. CDR3 in amino acids: CASSLGTSRTGELFF. CDR3 coding DNA: TGTGCCAGCAGCTTAGGGACTTCCCGGACCGGGGAGCTGTTTTTT.

This chain joins TRBV19 and TRBJ1-1, with no clear D. Trimming removed 8 bases from V and 0 bases from J, with 16 bases in between. CDR3 length equals 15 residues. Germline V lookup: CDR1 LNHDA, CDR2 SQIVND (reference sequence). The CDR3 nucleotides read TGTGCCAGTCTCGAAAGCCGGTCCTTGAACACTGAAGCTTTCTTT. Its translation is CASLESRSLNTEAFF.

The chain couples TRBV7-9 to TRBJ2-7; the D gene is possibly TRBD1 (5 bases). Germline lookup yields CDR1 SEHNR and CDR2 FQNEAQ (reference sequence). The CDR3 extends over 14 amino acids. V gave up 3 bases and J gave up 5 bases, with 14 bases separating them. CDR3 sequence: CASSLARDLDEQYF. The CDR3 nucleotides are TGTGCCAGCAGCTTGGCCAGGGATCTCGACGAGCAGTACTTC.

About this clone: One junction end disagrees with the germline gene, perhaps due to a read error. The V and J genes are TRBV7-7 and TRBJ1-1; D remains ambiguous. CDR3 length: 18 amino acids. CDR1 is SSHAT, CDR2 FNYEAQ, per germline (reference sequence). CDR3 sequence (DNA): TGTGCTAGCAGCTTAGCAACCCAACCGATCGTTAAGCACACTGAAGCTTTCTTT. This sequence encodes CASSLATQPIVKHTEAFF.

The chain carries TRBV11-2 and TRBJ2-5; 8 bases agree with TRBD2. Looked up from germline, CDR1 is SGHAT and CDR2 is FQNNGV. Trimming at V came to 3 bases and at J to 3 bases, leaving 6 bases not matched to a gene. The CDR3 spans 15 residues. CDR3 DNA: TGTGCCAGCAGCTTCCTAGCGGGTGGGGAAGAGACCCAGTACTTC. Translated, it gives CASSFLAGGEETQYF.

The rearrangement joins TRBV2 to TRBJ1-2; 8 bases line up with TRBD1. The V and J ends lost 6 bases and 5 bases, in that order; junction bases with no gene match: 8. Germline values: CDR1 SNHLY, CDR2 FYNNEI. This CDR3 has 14 amino acids. In nucleotides, the CDR3 is TGTGCCAGCAGGTCCGGGACAGGTGAATATGGCTACACCTTC. Its translation: CASRSGTGEYGYTF.

CDR3: CASSDERKQFF. For the CDR3, the DNA is TGTGCCAGCAGTGATGAGCGAAAGCAGTTCTTC. The rearrangement links TRBV2 to TRBJ2-1; D is undetermined. Germline values: CDR1 SNHLY, CDR2 FYNNEI. Trimming pared 3 bases from V and 11 bases from J, leaving 8 bases between. The CDR3 loop spans 11 amino acids. Supplemented by reference TRBV2 and TRBJ2-1, the full variable domain reads EPEVTQTPSHQVTQMGQEVILRCVPISNHLYFYWYRQILGQKVEFLVSFYNNEISEKSEIFDDQFSVERPDGSNFTLKIRSTKLEDSAMYFCASSDERKQFFGPGTRLTVL.

J is TRBJ2-2 and V is TRBV18, with 9 positions matching TRBD2. Trimming removed 1 base from V and 5 bases from J; junction bases left unmatched: 8. Germline values: CDR1 KGHSH, CDR2 LQKENI. The CDR3 is 17 amino acids. Written as DNA, the CDR3 is TGTGCCAGCTCACCACGGATGGCGGGAGGGCCGACCGGGGAGCTGTTTTTT. Translation gives CASSPRMAGGPTGELFF.

This clone turned up a few times. The gene calls are TRBV6-1 and TRBJ2-7; TRBD1 agrees at 7 bases. Germline lookup yields CDR1 MNHNS and CDR2 SASEGT. V gave up 2 bases and J gave up 5 bases; unmatched junction bases: 12. The CDR3 spans 16 residues. CDR3 sequence (DNA): TGTGCCAGCAGTGAACGAGGGGGCGCGGTGGTCGACGAGCAGTACTTC. Translation gives CASSERGGAVVDEQYF.

The chain combines TRBV5-1 with TRBJ2-7, with D perhaps matching TRBD1 (7 bases). This CDR3 region has 13 residues. V dropped 3 bases and J dropped 5 bases, with 12 bases sitting between them. In germline, CDR1 is SGHRS, CDR2 YFSETQ. CDR3 amino acids: CASSYPRGDEQYF. CDR3 in DNA: TGCGCCAGCAGCTATCCCAGGGGGGACGAGCAGTACTTC.

This clone was observed once. The gene calls are TRBV4-1 and TRBJ2-2; TRBD1 might be the D (5 bases). Germline V gives CDR1 MGHRA, CDR2 YSYEKL. Between the trimmed V and J ends, which lost 0 bases and 2 bases, there was a span of 13 bases. This CDR3 has 17 residues. In DNA form, the CDR3 reads TGCGCCAGCAGCCAAGACTCCGACAGCTTCAACACCGGGGAGCTGTTTTTT. This encodes CASSQDSDSFNTGELFF.

This chain connects TRBV7-9 to TRBJ2-7; D possibly corresponds to TRBD2 (6 bases). V was trimmed by 3 bases and J by 12 bases, leaving 15 bases between them. The CDR3 spans 12 residues. Germline CDR1 and CDR2: SEHNR and FQNEAQ (reference sequence). The CDR3 DNA sequence: TGTGCCAGCAGCTTTCCCAGCGGGCGCTGGTACTTC. Translating it yields CASSFPSGRWYF.

The chain employs TRBV3-1 (or the pseudogene TRBV3-2) and TRBJ2-1, with TRBD2 identical over 11 bases. Germline CDR1 LGHDT, CDR2 YNNKEL (reference sequence). CDR3 length: 15 residues. V dropped 1 base and J dropped 10; count of bases not matched to a gene: 6. The CDR3 nucleotides are TGTGCCAGCAGCCAAGTTACTAGCGGGAGCGGAGAGCAGTTCTTC. Protein product: CASSQVTSGSGEQFF.

This chain links TRBV7-6 with TRBJ2-7, with D tentatively TRBD2 (7 bases). Trimming cost V 0 bases and J 1 base, with 13 bases left between them. Germline assignment: CDR1 SGHVS and CDR2 FNYEAQ. CDR3 size: 16 residues. Here the CDR3 reads CASSLAGGGVSYEQYF. CDR3 DNA: TGTGCCAGCAGCTTAGCGGGCGGGGGCGTTTCCTACGAGCAGTACTTC.

This clone is a singleton in its sample. This chain joins TRBV19 and TRBJ2-1; 9 positions match TRBD1. Germline V gene lookup returns CDR1 LNHDA and CDR2 SQIVND (reference sequence). J gave up 2 bases and V 2 bases, and 7 bases lay outside the gene matches. The CDR3 contains 17 residues. Here the CDR3 DNA reads TGTGCCAGTAGTATATGGCACAGGGGGCCGACCTACAATGAGCAGTTCTTC. Its translation is CASSIWHRGPTYNEQFF.

The V and J genes are TRBV18 and TRBJ1-6; TRBD1 matches 7 bases. V shed 0 bases, J shed 7 bases, and the junction held 3 bases outside the gene matches. The CDR3 consists of 15 residues. Per germline, CDR1 KGHSH and CDR2 LQKENI. CDR3 sequence (DNA): TGTGCCAGCTCACCACCGGGCAGGGGGAATTCACCCCTCCACTTT. Translation: CASSPPGRGNSPLHF.

This clone was counted a few times. V gene TRBV11-2 combines with J gene TRBJ1-5; D is ambiguous. The CDR3 has 13 residues. Germline assignment: CDR1 SGHAT and CDR2 FQNNGV. Trimming left V 1 base short and J 5 bases short, with 6 bases between. This CDR3 is CASSLGSYQPQHF. For the CDR3, the DNA is TGTGCCAGCAGCTTAGGTTCCTATCAGCCCCAGCATTTT.